This paragraph covers one T cell receptor (beta chain) sequence. Its antigen is not identified. J gave up 3 bases and V 2 bases, and 4 bases lay outside the gene matches. The CDR3 extends over 15 amino acids. Germline-derived CDR1 and CDR2 are MNHEY and SVGAGI. One heparinised blood draw, averaging about 120 mL, came from each donor. Researchers reported sorting CD4+ naive, central memory, regulatory and stem cell-like memory cells via CD45RO/CCR7/CD25/CD127/CD95/CD27. This record belongs to a study of beta chain features in type 1 diabetes. Of the isolated RNA, all was reverse transcribed, and so the sequenced material was expressed TCRB transcripts. Measured with immunoSEQ multiplex PCR; TCRdb has only the in-frame clones, and not every one. The sample lists a few hundred thousand clones, less than 30% occurring once. Study outcomes and limitations: A moderate, significant TCRB CDR3 shortening appeared in type 1 diabetes across four CD4+ subsets.

V is TRBV6-5 and J is TRBJ2-1, with 7 bases identical to TRBD1. The clonotype was recovered from a woman aged 30 to 39 with type 1 diabetes. Material for sequencing was naive CD4+ T cells from blood. CDR3 sequence: CASSYAGTDYNEQFF. The CDR3 DNA sequence: TGTGCCAGCAGTTACGCCGGGACAGACTACAATGAGCAGTTCTTC.